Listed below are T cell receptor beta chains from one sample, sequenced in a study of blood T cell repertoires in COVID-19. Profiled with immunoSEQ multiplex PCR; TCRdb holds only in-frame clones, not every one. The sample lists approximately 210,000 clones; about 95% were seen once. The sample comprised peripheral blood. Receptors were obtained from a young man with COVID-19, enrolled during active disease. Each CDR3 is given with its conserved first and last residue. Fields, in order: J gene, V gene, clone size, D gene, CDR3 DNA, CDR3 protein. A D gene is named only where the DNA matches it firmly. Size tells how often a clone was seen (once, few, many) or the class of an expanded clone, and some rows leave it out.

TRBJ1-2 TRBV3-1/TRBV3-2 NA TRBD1 TGTGCCAGCAGCCAAGATTCGGACAGGGGTCGGTATGGCTACACCTTC CASSQDSDRGRYGYTF
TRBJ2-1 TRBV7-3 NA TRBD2 TGTGCCAGCAGCTTAGAAGCGGGGGGGCCTCGTAGCAATGAGCAGTTCTTC CASSLEAGGPRSNEQFF
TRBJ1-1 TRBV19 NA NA TGTGCCAGTAGTACCCCCGACTTCGGGGGGATCACTGAAGCTTTCTTT CASSTPDFGGITEAFF
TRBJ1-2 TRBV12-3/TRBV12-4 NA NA TGTGCCAGCAGTTTAGATTGGGGCGGTGGCTACACCTTC CASSLDWGGGYTF
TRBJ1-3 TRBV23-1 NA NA TGCGCCAGCACCACATACAGCTCTGGAAACACCATATATTTT CASTTYSSGNTIYF
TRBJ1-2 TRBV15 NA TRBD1 TGTGCCACCAGCAGAGATGGGACAGGCATTAACTATGGCTACACCTTC CATSRDGTGINYGYTF
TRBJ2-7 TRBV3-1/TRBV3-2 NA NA TGTGCCAGCAGCCCTTCCAGGGGCGGCAGGTACTTC CASSPSRGGRYF
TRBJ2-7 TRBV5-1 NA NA TGCGCCAGCAGCCCCCGGGTAGGATCCTACGAGCAGTACTTC CASSPRVGSYEQYF
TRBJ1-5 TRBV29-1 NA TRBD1 TGCAGCGTCGGTACAGGGGTTGGCCAGCCCCAGCATTTT CSVGTGVGQPQHF
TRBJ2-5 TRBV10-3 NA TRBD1 TGTGCCATCAGTGGCGGAGGACAGGGCGTGGGGGAGACCCAGTACTTC CAISGGGQGVGETQYF
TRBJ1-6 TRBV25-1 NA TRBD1 TGTGCCAGCAGTGACACAGGGGAGACCTATAATTCACCCCTCCACTTT CASSDTGETYNSPLHF
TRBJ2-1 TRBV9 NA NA TGTGCCAGCAGCGCACAGGGAACCCCCTACAATGAGCAGTTCTTC CASSAQGTPYNEQFF
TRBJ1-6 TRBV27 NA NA TGTGCCAGCAGTTCAATCTCGGGACATTACTCCTATAATTCACCCCTCCACTTT CASSSISGHYSYNSPLHF
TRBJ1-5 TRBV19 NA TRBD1 TGTGCCAGTATGGGACAGACCAATCAGCCCCAGCATTTT CASMGQTNQPQHF
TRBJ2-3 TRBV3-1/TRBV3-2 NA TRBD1 TGTGCCAGCAGCCAAACAGGGGGGCACACAGATACGCAGTATTTT CASSQTGGHTDTQYF
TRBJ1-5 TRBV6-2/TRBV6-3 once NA TGTGCCAGCAGTTCCCTTCCCGAGCGGGGGAGCAATCAGCCCCAGCATTTT CASSSLPERGSNQPQHF
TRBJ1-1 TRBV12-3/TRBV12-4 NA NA TGTGCCAGCACCGCGGGAGTAAACACTGAAGCTTTCTTT CASTAGVNTEAFF
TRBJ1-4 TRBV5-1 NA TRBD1 TGCGCCAGCAGGGACAGGGGATCCACATCGAATGAAAAACTGTTTTTT CASRDRGSTSNEKLFF
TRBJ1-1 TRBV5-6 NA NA TGTGCCAGCAGCGCCCGGGGACTCATGAACACTGAAGCTTTCTTT CASSARGLMNTEAFF
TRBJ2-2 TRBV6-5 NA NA TGTGCCAGCGGCACTGCTAGCACGAACACCGGGGAGCTGTTTTTT CASGTASTNTGELFF
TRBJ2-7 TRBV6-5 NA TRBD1 TGTGCCAGCAGTTACTCGAGGGACAGGCGAACCTACGAGCAGTACTTC CASSYSRDRRTYEQYF
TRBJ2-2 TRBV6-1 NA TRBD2 TGTGCCAGCAGTGCCCGACTAGCGGGGGGCGGGAACCCCGGGGAGCTGTTTTTT CASSARLAGGGNPGELFF
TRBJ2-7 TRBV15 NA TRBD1 TGTGCCACCAGCCACGGGACAGGGGGCATGTACGAGCAGTACTTC CATSHGTGGMYEQYF
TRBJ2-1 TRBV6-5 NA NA TGTGCCAGCAGTACCGGGACATTCGTATACAATGAGCAGTTCTTC CASSTGTFVYNEQFF
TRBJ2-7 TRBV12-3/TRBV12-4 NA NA TGTGCCAGCAGTTTAGCGCGAGAGGGAAAGCAGTACTTC CASSLAREGKQYF